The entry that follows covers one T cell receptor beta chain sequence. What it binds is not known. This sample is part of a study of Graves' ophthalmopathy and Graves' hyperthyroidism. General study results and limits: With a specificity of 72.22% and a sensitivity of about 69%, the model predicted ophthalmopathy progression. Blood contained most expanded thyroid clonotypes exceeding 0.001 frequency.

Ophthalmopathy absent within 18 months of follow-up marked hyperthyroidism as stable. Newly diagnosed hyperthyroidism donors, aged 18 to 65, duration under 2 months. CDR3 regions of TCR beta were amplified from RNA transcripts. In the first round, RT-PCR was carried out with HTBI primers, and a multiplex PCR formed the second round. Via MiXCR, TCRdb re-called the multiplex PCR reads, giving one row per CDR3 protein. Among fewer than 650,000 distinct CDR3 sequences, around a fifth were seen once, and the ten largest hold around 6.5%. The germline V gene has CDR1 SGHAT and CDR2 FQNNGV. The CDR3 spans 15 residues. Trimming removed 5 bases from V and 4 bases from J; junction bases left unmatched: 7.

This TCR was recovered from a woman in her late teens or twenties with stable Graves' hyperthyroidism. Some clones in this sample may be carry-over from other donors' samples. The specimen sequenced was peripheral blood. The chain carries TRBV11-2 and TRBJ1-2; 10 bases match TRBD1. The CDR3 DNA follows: TGTGCCAGCAGCACCGACAGGGGGCAGGGCTATGGCTACACCTTC. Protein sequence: CASSTDRGQGYGYTF.